This paragraph reports one TCR beta chain. What it binds is not known. MiXCR, applied by TCRdb to the multiplex PCR reads, yields one record per CDR3 protein. Among a few hundred thousand distinct CDR3 sequences, less than 45% were seen once, and the ten largest hold under 4.5%. Breast cancer patients provided tissue from their axillary draining lymph nodes. This specimen comes from a study of breast tumors, draining lymph nodes, adjacent tissues. General study findings and limits: Tumors had less TCR diversity than lymph nodes, more than nontumor tissue.

The sequencing sample was made of axillary lymph node tissue. This TCR came from a female donor with breast cancer. Some clones in this sample may be carry-over from other donors' samples.

The CDR3 bases are TGTGCCAGCAGCCAGCGAGAGGGCTCCTACAATGAGCAGTTCTTC. The encoded protein is CASSQREGSYNEQFF. V is TRBV7-2 and J is TRBJ2-1; the D gene is possibly TRBD2 (5 bases). The CDR3 is 15 amino acids. Germline CDR1 and CDR2: SGHTA and FQGNSA. V lost 5 bases and J 0 bases, leaving 11 bases between the germline ends.